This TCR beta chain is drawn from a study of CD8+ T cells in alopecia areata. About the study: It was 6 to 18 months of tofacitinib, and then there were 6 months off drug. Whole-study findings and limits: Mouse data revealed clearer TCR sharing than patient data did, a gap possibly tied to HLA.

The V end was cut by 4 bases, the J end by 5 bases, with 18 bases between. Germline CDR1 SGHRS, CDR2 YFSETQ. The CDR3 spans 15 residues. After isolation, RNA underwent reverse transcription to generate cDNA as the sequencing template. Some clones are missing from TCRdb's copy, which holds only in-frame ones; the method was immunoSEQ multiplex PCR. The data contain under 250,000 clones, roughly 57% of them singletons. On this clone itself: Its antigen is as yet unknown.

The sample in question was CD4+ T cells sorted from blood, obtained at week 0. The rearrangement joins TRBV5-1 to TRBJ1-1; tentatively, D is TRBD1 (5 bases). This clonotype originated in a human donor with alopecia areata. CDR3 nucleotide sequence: TGCGCCAGCAGCAACCTCAGGGTTGAGCGGACTGAAGCTTTCTTT. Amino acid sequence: CASSNLRVERTEAFF.